The 10 T cell receptor beta chains below were found in one sample sequenced in a study of OX40 agonist ivuxolimab in advanced cancers. This table comes from immunoSEQ multiplex PCR, and its TCRdb copy is limited to in-frame clones, with some not included. The data contain about 38,000 clones, around 82% of them singletons. The material was CD4+ or CD8+ T cells sorted from blood, obtained in a trial of the OX40 agonist ivuxolimab. The receptors shown here come from an adult with an advanced solid tumor such as melanoma, head and neck, liver or kidney cancer.

CDR3 DNA: TGCAGCGCCCAACAGGGGCAGAGTAATTCACCCCTCCACTTT. The encoded protein is CSAQQGQSNSPLHF. The rearrangement uses TRBV29-1 and TRBJ1-6, with TRBD1 matching over 7 bases. With 7 bases clipped from V and 6 bases from J, the junction kept 9 bases outside the gene matches. This CDR3 contains 14 residues. Germline assignment: CDR1 SQVTM and CDR2 ANQGSEA.

The chain recombines TRBV7-9 with TRBJ2-1, with D unresolved. Trimming removed 4 bases at V and 8 bases at J, with 9 bases between. This CDR3 comprises 12 residues. Germline loops: CDR1 SEHNR, CDR2 FQNEAQ (reference sequence). The CDR3 DNA is TGTGCCAGCAGCTCGGTTGGCCATGAGCAGTTCTTC. It translates to CASSSVGHEQFF. Full variable domain (missing parts from reference TRBV7-9 and TRBJ2-1): DTGVSQNPRHKITKRGQNVTFRCDPISEHNRLYWYRQTLGQGPEFLTYFQNEAQLEKSRLLSDRFSAERPKGSFSTLEIQRTEQGDSAMYLCASSSVGHEQFFGPGTRLTVL.

V gene TRBV7-9 combines with J gene TRBJ2-3; D is uncertain. This CDR3 is 13 amino acids long. The V and J ends lost 3 bases and 6 bases respectively, with 10 bases between them. Germline V gives CDR1 SEHNR, CDR2 FQNEAQ (reference sequence). The CDR3 protein is CASSFAARDTQYF. The CDR3 nucleotides are TGTGCCAGCAGCTTTGCGGCCCGGGATACGCAGTATTTT.

On this clone itself: Other DNA sequences from this sample encode an identical CDR3 as well. This chain uses TRBV10-2 with TRBJ1-5; D perhaps matches TRBD1 (6 bases). CDR3 length equals 15 residues. Deletions cut 0 bases from V and 2 bases from J, with 8 bases between. From germline, CDR1 is WSHSY and CDR2 SAAADI. CDR3 loop: CASSESGHRNQPQHF. The CDR3 nucleotides read TGCGCCAGCAGTGAGTCGGGACACCGCAATCAGCCCCAGCATTTT.

V gene TRBV11-2 combines with J gene TRBJ1-1; no clear D gene. This CDR3 has 13 residues. The germline gives CDR1 SGHAT, CDR2 FQNNGV. Trimming pared 2 bases from V and 1 base from J, leaving 5 bases between. The CDR3 region is CASSLRQNTEAFF. CDR3 in DNA: TGTGCCAGCAGCTTAAGACAGAACACTGAAGCTTTCTTT.

By sample share, this clone is medium-sized. The V and J genes are TRBV5-4 and TRBJ1-2; TRBD1 matches at 8 bases. The V gene's germline CDR1 is SGHNT and CDR2 YYREEE (reference sequence). The CDR3 sequence is 14 residues long. V lost 4 bases and J lost 5; bases outside the gene matches: 7. The CDR3, as DNA: TGTGCCAGCAGCCCACAGGGGGAGGGGTATGGCTACACCTTC. This codes for CASSPQGEGYGYTF.

This clone was found a few times. The chain employs TRBV30 and TRBJ1-1; TRBD1 matches at 9 bases. CDR3 size: 15 residues. The V gene end was trimmed by 0 bases and the J gene end by 4 bases; junction bases not matched to a gene: 6. Germline V lookup: CDR1 GTSNPN, CDR2 SVGIG (reference sequence). In nucleotides, the CDR3 is TGTGCCTGGAGTGTATGGGGACAGGGCCGCACTGAAGCTTTCTTT. Its translation is CAWSVWGQGRTEAFF.

Only one count was recorded for this clone. The chain uses TRBV27 and TRBJ1-5; no clear D gene. Trimming removed 4 bases from V and 2 bases from J, with 3 bases in between. CDR1 is MNHEY and CDR2 is SMNVEV in the germline V gene (reference sequence). This CDR3 has 12 residues. The CDR3 spells CASSSGNQPQHF. The CDR3 region has the DNA TGTGCCAGCAGTTCGGGCAATCAGCCCCAGCATTTT.

The chain couples TRBV19 to TRBJ1-1, with TRBD1 matching 8 bases. Germline V CDR1 and CDR2: LNHDA, SQIVND (reference sequence). The CDR3 is made up of 14 amino acids. V lost 9 bases, J lost 4 bases, and 10 bases stayed unmatched. DNA of the CDR3: TGTGCCAGCAAGCCGGGACAGGCCTCCACTGAAGCTTTCTTT. Encoded protein: CASKPGQASTEAFF.

The chain joins TRBV2 to TRBJ2-1, with D possibly being TRBD1 (5 bases). With 6 bases removed from V and 6 bases from J, the gap between germline ends came to 18 bases. This CDR3 is 15 amino acids long. Germline CDR1 is SNHLY and CDR2 is FYNNEI. CDR3 sequence reads: CASSQSQGIGNEQFF. CDR3 nucleotides: TGTGCCAGCAGCCAATCCCAGGGCATCGGCAATGAGCAGTTCTTC.